Listed here are 27 T cell receptor beta chains from one sample, sequenced in a study of blood T cells in healthy people across ages. A J-beta primer mix and a sample-barcoded 5' primer were used in a second PCR of roughly 6 to 11 cycles. TCRdb reprocessed the 5' RACE reads via MiXCR and lists one record per CDR3 protein. Among roughly 800,000 distinct CDR3 sequences listed, more than 45% were seen once. The sample comprised blood. These receptors were taken from a man younger than 45 in good health.

J is TRBJ2-1 and V is TRBV28; D is tentatively TRBD1 or TRBD2 (9 bases each). V lost 3 bases to trimming and J lost 5 bases, with 29 bases between them. Germline V lookup: CDR1 MDHEN, CDR2 SYDVKM. The CDR3 contains 20 residues. The chain's CDR3 is CASSFWGTGTSGRRDNEQFF. The CDR3 bases are TGTGCCAGCAGTTTTTGGGGGACAGGGACGAGCGGGAGGAGGGACAATGAGCAGTTCTTC.

The gene calls are TRBV7-8 and TRBJ1-5; a possible D gene is TRBD1 (6 bases). CDR3 length: 15 residues. Germline loops: CDR1 SGHVS, CDR2 FQNEAQ. With 5 bases removed from V and 4 bases from J, the gap between germline ends came to 15 bases. The CDR3 sequence is CASSQNRDRNQPQHF. The CDR3 coding sequence is TGTGCCAGCAGCCAGAACAGGGATAGGAATCAGCCCCAGCATTTT.

This clonotype has only a few counts. V and J are TRBV20-1 and TRBJ1-6; no clear D. This CDR3 has 13 amino acids. Trimming removed 5 bases from V and 9 bases from J, with 14 bases in between. Germline values: CDR1 DFQATT, CDR2 SNEGSKA (reference sequence). The chain's CDR3 is CSAPSGLGSPLHF. CDR3 DNA sequence: TGCAGTGCTCCGTCGGGGTTGGGTTCACCCCTCCACTTT.

The rearrangement joins TRBV3-1 to TRBJ1-1; D perhaps matches TRBD1 (5 bases). The CDR3 sequence is 14 residues long. Germline assignment: CDR1 LGHDT and CDR2 YNNKEL (reference sequence). With 4 bases removed from V and 0 bases from J, the gap between germline ends came to 9 bases. The CDR3 is CASSLRAMNTEAFF. CDR3 DNA: TGTGCCAGCAGCCTCAGGGCCATGAACACTGAAGCTTTCTTT.

The chain has TRBV7-6 and TRBJ2-1; D call uncertain. The CDR3 covers 14 residues. Trimming removed 1 base from V and 5 bases from J, with 9 bases in between. The germline CDR1 and CDR2 sequences are SGHVS and FNYEAQ. CDR3: CASSLEPDHNEQFF. CDR3 DNA: TGTGCCAGCAGCTTAGAGCCAGACCACAATGAGCAGTTCTTC.

This clonotype was found once. The chain joins TRBV7-9 to TRBJ2-3; a possible D gene is TRBD2 (6 bases). V shed 6 bases and J shed 4 bases, with 14 bases lying between them. Per the germline V gene, CDR1 is SEHNR and CDR2 is FQNEAQ (reference sequence). This CDR3 spans 14 amino acids. As DNA, the CDR3 is TGTGCCAGCAGGTCCGGGGACTTTTCAGATACGCAGTATTTT. Its protein is CASRSGDFSDTQYF.

The chain recombines TRBV15 with TRBJ2-1; 7 bases line up with TRBD1. After removal of 3 bases from V and 6 bases from J, the junction contained 8 bases not matched to a gene. The CDR3 totals 15 residues. CDR1 and CDR2 (germline): LNHNV, YYDKDF (reference sequence). CDR3 amino acids: CATSSRLQGPNEQFF. CDR3 nucleotides: TGTGCCACCAGCAGCCGATTACAGGGGCCCAATGAGCAGTTCTTC.

The table lists this clonotype with a few counts. This sequence joins TRBV4-1 and TRBJ2-4; D could derive from TRBD1 or TRBD2 (5 bases each). The ends were cut back, 0 bases at V and 7 bases at J, with 22 bases in the middle. The germline V gene has CDR1 MGHRA and CDR2 YSYEKL. The CDR3 is made up of 18 amino acids. CDR3 nucleotides: TGCGCCAGCAGCCAAGAAGAGGTGAGGGGAGCCTTAGGCAACATTCAGTACTTC. Its protein is CASSQEEVRGALGNIQYF.

DNA of the CDR3: TGTGCCAGCAGCTTAGGACTAGACTTCCTGGGCGAGCAGTACTTC. Its translation is CASSLGLDFLGEQYF. The chain employs TRBV11-1 and TRBJ2-5; weak D call: TRBD2 (6 bases). The last part of the DNA fits TRBJ2-7 better; the J call may be wrong. CDR3 length equals 15 residues. CDR1 SGHAT and CDR2 FQDESV come from the germline V gene (reference sequence).

This chain uses TRBV6-5 with TRBJ2-7; a weak D match, TRBD1 (6 bases). CDR1 and CDR2 from the germline V gene are MNHEY and SVGAGI. CDR3 length: 15 amino acids. Trimming shortened V by 1 base and J by 6 bases, and 16 bases separated the two germline ends. CDR3 bases: TGTGCCAGCAGTTACTTTGCCAGGGGCCCGCGCGAGCAGTACTTC. Translated, it gives CASSYFARGPREQYF.

The genes are TRBV13 and TRBJ1-1, with D perhaps matching TRBD1 (5 bases). Trimming stripped 4 bases from V and 9 bases from J, with 15 bases between. CDR1 is PRHDT, CDR2 FYEKMQ, per germline (reference sequence). The CDR3 totals 13 residues. For the CDR3, the DNA is TGTGCCAGCAGCTCCTATGGCGGGGGTAAAGCTTTCTTT. Its protein product is CASSSYGGGKAFF.

J is TRBJ1-1 and V is TRBV7-9; possible D gene TRBD1, 5 bases. Germline V gene sequence: CDR1 SEHNR, CDR2 FQNEAQ (reference sequence). The V end lost 4 bases, the J end lost 4 bases, and 19 bases lay between the germline ends. The CDR3 is made up of 16 amino acids. CDR3: CASSYGGGPGPTEAFF. CDR3 nucleotide sequence: TGTGCCAGCAGCTACGGGGGTGGGCCAGGGCCCACTGAAGCTTTCTTT.

This CDR3 is CASSQGDLSYEQYF. The CDR3 region has the DNA TGTGCCAGCAGCCAAGGAGACTTATCCTACGAGCAGTACTTC. The genes are TRBV3-1 and TRBJ2-7; no clear D. Germline V gives CDR1 LGHDT, CDR2 YNNKEL (reference sequence). V was trimmed by 1 base and J by 1 base, leaving 8 bases between them. The CDR3 has 14 amino acids.

In its sample, this clonotype was seen a few times. The chain employs TRBV20-1 and TRBJ1-1; D gene uncertain. The CDR3 loop spans 13 amino acids. CDR1 and CDR2 from the germline V gene are DFQATT and SNEGSKA (reference sequence). V dropped 1 base and J dropped 8 bases, with 14 bases sitting between them. DNA of the CDR3: TGCAGTGCTAGAGTACGGGCGTCGGGGGAAGCTTTCTTT. This translates into CSARVRASGEAFF.

V gene TRBV2 combines with J gene TRBJ2-5; 12 positions agree with TRBD2. Losses at the gene ends were 4 bases for V and 5 bases for J; bases not matched to a gene: 5. The CDR3 consists of 15 residues. From germline, CDR1 is SNHLY and CDR2 FYNNEI. The DNA of the CDR3 is TGTGCCAGCAGTGGGACTAGCGGGATTGGGGAGACCCAGTACTTC. Translating gives CASSGTSGIGETQYF.

This rearrangement joins TRBV9 to TRBJ2-3; the D is unclear. The CDR3 is 13 residues long. CDR1 and CDR2 from the germline V gene are SGDLS and YYNGEE. V gave up 3 bases and J gave up 4 bases, with 9 bases separating them. The CDR3 bases are TGTGCCAGCAGCGGTCCGGTAGCAGATACGCAGTATTTT. Its translation: CASSGPVADTQYF.

The chain joins TRBV4-2 to TRBJ2-1; the D is unclear. The V gene lost 4 bases and the J gene lost 13 bases, with 23 bases spanning the gap. Looked up from germline, CDR1 is LGHNA and CDR2 is YNFKEQ. The length of the CDR3 is 15 residues. The CDR3 region is CASSRPGNGEETQFF. As DNA, the CDR3 is TGTGCCAGCAGCCGCCCCGGCAACGGAGAAGAGACCCAGTTCTTC.

This clonotype appeared a single time. Mismatch with germline at one junction end may stem from a read error. CDR3 protein: CASSEFFPAQPYEQNF. DNA for the CDR3: TGTGCCAGCAGTGAATTTTTCCCGGCCCAGCCCTACGAGCAGAACTTC. The chain has TRBV25-1 and TRBJ2-7; unclear D gene. Germline lookup yields CDR1 MGHDK and CDR2 SYGVNS. The CDR3 covers 16 residues.

The V and J genes are TRBV5-5 and TRBJ1-2; the D gene is possibly TRBD1 (6 bases). CDR1 SGHKS and CDR2 YYEKEE come from the germline V gene (reference sequence). The V end lost 3 bases, the J end lost 3 bases, and 21 bases lay between the germline ends. The CDR3 totals 17 residues. CDR3: CASSWNRDTSRHYGYTF. CDR3 bases: TGTGCCAGCAGCTGGAACCGGGACACCTCACGGCACTATGGCTACACCTTC.

The rearrangement links TRBV28 to TRBJ1-2; D is ambiguous. The V gene lost 5 bases and the J gene lost 4 bases, with 11 bases spanning the gap. Germline values: CDR1 MDHEN, CDR2 SYDVKM. The CDR3 is made up of 13 amino acids. The CDR3, as DNA: TGTGCCAGCAGTGCGAGGACGGTCTATGGCTACACCTTC. Its translation is CASSARTVYGYTF.

The sample holds a few counts of this clonotype. The chain recombines TRBV4-3 with TRBJ2-1; 10 positions match TRBD2. Losses at the gene ends were 4 bases for V and 12 bases for J; bases not matched to a gene: 15. Germline lookup yields CDR1 LGHNA and CDR2 YSLEER. The CDR3 covers 16 residues. The CDR3 loop is CASSLRASGSVGRQFF. CDR3 in DNA: TGCGCCAGCAGCCTGAGGGCTAGCGGGAGCGTCGGTCGGCAGTTCTTC.

This clonotype was seen ten or more times. The rearrangement uses TRBV6-2 or TRBV6-3 and TRBJ2-1, with D perhaps matching TRBD2 (7 bases). With 5 bases removed from V and 9 bases from J, the gap between germline ends came to 23 bases. The CDR3 is made up of 16 amino acids. The germline CDR1 and CDR2 sequences are MNHEY and SVGEGT. CDR3 in DNA: TGTGCCAGCAGTATCGATGGGGGGGCCCAGGGTGGTGAGCAGTTCTTC. As protein: CASSIDGGAQGGEQFF.

This clonotype was seen only a few times. The genes are TRBV5-6 and TRBJ2-5; 10 bases fit TRBD2. The germline V gene encodes CDR1 SGHDT and CDR2 YYEEEE. The CDR3 length is 17 residues. Trimming removed 4 bases from V and 2 bases from J; junction bases left unmatched: 11. The CDR3 region is CASSRTTTSGWQETQYF. The CDR3, as DNA: TGTGCCAGCAGCCGGACTACGACTAGCGGGTGGCAAGAGACCCAGTACTTC.

This clonotype appeared a few times. The genes are TRBV11-1 and TRBJ2-5, with no clear D. CDR1 and CDR2 from the germline V gene are SGHAT and FQDESV (reference sequence). Trimming cost V 3 bases and J 5 bases, with 7 bases left between them. The CDR3 totals 12 residues. This chain's CDR3 is CASSFGKETQYF. For the CDR3, the DNA is TGTGCCAGCAGCTTTGGAAAGGAGACCCAGTACTTC.

The V gene is TRBV6-5, the J gene TRBJ2-7; 15 nucleotides match TRBD2. V dropped 7 bases and J dropped 11; count of bases not matched to a gene: 12. Per germline, CDR1 MNHEY and CDR2 SVGAGI. CDR3 length: 15 amino acids. The CDR3 DNA follows: TGTGCCAGCACCATGCCGGGACTAGCGGGAGGAGGGGAGTACTTC. It encodes CASTMPGLAGGGEYF.

CDR3 residues: CASRPDGGPQETQYF. The CDR3 DNA follows: TGTGCCAGCAGACCAGACGGGGGCCCCCAAGAGACCCAGTACTTC. The V gene is TRBV12-3 or TRBV12-4, the J gene TRBJ2-5; D tentatively reads TRBD1 or TRBD2 (6 bases each). V lost 6 bases, J lost 1 base, and 15 bases lay in between. The CDR3 loop spans 15 amino acids.

J is TRBJ2-7 and V is TRBV4-3; D gene uncertain. The V end lost 0 bases, the J end lost 1 base, and 7 bases lay between the germline ends. The germline V gene encodes CDR1 LGHNA and CDR2 YSLEER. This CDR3 contains 14 residues. CDR3 loop: CASSQDVYSYEQYF. CDR3 nucleotide sequence: TGCGCCAGCAGCCAAGATGTCTATTCCTACGAGCAGTACTTC.